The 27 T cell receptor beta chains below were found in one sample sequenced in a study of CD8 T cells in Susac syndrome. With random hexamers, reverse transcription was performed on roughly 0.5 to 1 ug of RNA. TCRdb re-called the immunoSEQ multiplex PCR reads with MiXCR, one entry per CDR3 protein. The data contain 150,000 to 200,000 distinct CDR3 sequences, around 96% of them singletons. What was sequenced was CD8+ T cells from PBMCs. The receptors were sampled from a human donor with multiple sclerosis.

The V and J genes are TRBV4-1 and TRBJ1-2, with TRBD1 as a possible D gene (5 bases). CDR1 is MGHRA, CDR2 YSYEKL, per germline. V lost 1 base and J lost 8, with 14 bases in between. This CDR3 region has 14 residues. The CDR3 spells CASSQVWQGGGYTF. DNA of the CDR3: TGCGCCAGCAGCCAAGTCTGGCAGGGAGGGGGCTACACCTTC.

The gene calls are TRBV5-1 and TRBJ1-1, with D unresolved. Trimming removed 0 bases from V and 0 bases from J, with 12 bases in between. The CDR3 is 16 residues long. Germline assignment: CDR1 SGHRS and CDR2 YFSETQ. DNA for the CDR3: TGCGCCAGCAGCTTGGGATCGGTGGGAATGAACACTGAAGCTTTCTTT. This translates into CASSLGSVGMNTEAFF.

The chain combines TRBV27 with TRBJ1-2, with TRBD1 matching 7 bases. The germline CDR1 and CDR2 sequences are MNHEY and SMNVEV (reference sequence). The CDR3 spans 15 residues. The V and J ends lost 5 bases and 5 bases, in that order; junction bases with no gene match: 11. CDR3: CASSPAGGGSYGYTF. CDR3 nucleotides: TGTGCCAGCAGTCCAGCAGGGGGTGGTTCTTATGGCTACACCTTC.

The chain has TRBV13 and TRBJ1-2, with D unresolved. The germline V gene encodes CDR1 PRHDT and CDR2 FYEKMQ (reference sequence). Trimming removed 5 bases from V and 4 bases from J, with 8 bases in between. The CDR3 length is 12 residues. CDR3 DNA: TGTGCCAGCAGCCCGACAAGCTATGGCTACACCTTC. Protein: CASSPTSYGYTF.

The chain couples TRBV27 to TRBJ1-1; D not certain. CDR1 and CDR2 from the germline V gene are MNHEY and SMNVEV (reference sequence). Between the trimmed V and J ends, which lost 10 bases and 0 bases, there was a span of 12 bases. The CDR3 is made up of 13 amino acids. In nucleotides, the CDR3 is TGTGCCACCCGAGGGAACTTGAACACTGAAGCTTTCTTT. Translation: CATRGNLNTEAFF.

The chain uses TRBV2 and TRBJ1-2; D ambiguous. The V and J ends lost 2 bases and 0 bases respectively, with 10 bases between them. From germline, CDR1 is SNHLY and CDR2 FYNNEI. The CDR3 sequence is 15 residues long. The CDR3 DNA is TGTGCCAGCAGTGAATTCGTCAGGTCTAACTATGGCTACACCTTC. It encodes CASSEFVRSNYGYTF.

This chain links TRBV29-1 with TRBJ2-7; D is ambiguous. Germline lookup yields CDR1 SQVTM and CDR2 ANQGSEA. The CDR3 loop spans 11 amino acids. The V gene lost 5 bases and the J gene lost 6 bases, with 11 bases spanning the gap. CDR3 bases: TGCAGCGTTCCAGGTCTAGGCGAGCAGTACTTC. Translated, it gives CSVPGLGEQYF.

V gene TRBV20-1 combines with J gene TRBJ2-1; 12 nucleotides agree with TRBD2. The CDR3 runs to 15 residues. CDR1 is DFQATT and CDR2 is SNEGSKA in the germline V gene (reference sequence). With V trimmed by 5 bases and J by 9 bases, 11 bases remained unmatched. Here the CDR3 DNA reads TGCAGTGCTCCACCCCAACTAGCGGGGGGCGTTGAGCAGTTCTTC. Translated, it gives CSAPPQLAGGVEQFF.

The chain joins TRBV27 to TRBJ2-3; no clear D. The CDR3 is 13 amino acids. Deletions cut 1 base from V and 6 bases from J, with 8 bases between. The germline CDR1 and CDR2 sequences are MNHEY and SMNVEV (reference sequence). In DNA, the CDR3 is TGTGCCAGCAGTTTATTCGGTGGCGATACGCAGTATTTT. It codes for CASSLFGGDTQYF.

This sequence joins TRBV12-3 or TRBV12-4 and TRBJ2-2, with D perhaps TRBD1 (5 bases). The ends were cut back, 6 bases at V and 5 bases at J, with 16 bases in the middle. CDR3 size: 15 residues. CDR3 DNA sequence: TGTGCCAGCAGATCGATCCCTGACAGAACCGGGGAGCTGTTTTTT. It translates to CASRSIPDRTGELFF.

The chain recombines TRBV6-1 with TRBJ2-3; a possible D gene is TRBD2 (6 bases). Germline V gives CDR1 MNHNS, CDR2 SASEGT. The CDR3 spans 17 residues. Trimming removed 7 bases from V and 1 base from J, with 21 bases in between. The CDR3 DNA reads TGTGCCAGCAACCCAAATCCAGCGGGCGCCCGCACAGATACGCAGTATTTT. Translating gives CASNPNPAGARTDTQYF.

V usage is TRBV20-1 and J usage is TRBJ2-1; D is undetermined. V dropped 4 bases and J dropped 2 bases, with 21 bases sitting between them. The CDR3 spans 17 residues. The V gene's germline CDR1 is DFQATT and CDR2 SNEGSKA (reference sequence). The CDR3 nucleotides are TGCAGTGCTACAAGAGTGGCCTTGGGGTTGACCTACAATGAGCAGTTCTTC. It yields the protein CSATRVALGLTYNEQFF.

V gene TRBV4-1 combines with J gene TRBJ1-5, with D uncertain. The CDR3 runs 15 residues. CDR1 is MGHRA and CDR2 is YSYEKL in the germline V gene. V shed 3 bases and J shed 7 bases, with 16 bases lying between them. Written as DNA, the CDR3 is TGCGCCAGCAGCCAGGGTCGCGTCCTCGGACAGCCCCAGCATTTT. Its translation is CASSQGRVLGQPQHF.

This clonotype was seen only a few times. CDR3 nucleotides: TGTGCCAGCAGTCCCGGGACTAGCGGGTACGAGCAGTACTTC. Its protein is CASSPGTSGYEQYF. The gene calls are TRBV27 and TRBJ2-7; 12 nucleotides agree with TRBD2. Germline trimming cut 5 bases from V and 4 bases from J; bases unmatched to any gene: 3. The length of the CDR3 is 14 residues. The germline V gene has CDR1 MNHEY and CDR2 SMNVEV (reference sequence).

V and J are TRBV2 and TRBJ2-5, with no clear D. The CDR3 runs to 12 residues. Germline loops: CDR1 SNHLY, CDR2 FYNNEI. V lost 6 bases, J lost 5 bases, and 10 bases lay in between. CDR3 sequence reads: CASRGRLETQYF. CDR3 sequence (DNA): TGTGCCAGCAGGGGAAGACTTGAGACCCAGTACTTC. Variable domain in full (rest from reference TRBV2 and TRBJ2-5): EPEVTQTPSHQVTQMGQEVILRCVPISNHLYFYWYRQILGQKVEFLVSFYNNEISEKSEIFDDQFSVERPDGSNFTLKIRSTKLEDSAMYFCASRGRLETQYFGPGTRLLVL.

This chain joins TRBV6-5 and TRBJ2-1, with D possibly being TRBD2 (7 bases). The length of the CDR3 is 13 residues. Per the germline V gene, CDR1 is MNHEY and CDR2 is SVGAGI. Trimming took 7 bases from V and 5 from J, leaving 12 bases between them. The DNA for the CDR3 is TGTGCCAGCATTAAGGGGGGGGACAATGAGCAGTTCTTC. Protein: CASIKGGDNEQFF.

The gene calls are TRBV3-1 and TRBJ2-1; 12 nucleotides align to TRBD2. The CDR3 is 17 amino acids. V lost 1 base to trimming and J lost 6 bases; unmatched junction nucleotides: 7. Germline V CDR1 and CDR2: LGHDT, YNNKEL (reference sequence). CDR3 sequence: CASSQGGSSGRANEQFF. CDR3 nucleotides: TGTGCCAGCAGCCAAGGAGGATCTAGCGGGAGGGCCAATGAGCAGTTCTTC.

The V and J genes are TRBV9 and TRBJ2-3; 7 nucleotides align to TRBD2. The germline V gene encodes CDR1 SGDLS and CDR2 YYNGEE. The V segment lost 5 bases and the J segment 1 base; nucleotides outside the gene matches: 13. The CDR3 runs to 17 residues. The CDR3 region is CASSHSHGSGGTDTQYF. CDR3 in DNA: TGTGCCAGCAGTCACTCCCATGGGAGCGGGGGCACAGATACGCAGTATTTT.

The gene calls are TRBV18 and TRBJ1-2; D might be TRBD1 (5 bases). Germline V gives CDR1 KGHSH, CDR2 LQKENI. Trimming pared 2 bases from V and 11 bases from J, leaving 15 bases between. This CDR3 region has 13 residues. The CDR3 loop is CASSPVEGRIYTF. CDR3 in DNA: TGTGCCAGCTCACCAGTGGAGGGGCGAATTTACACCTTC.

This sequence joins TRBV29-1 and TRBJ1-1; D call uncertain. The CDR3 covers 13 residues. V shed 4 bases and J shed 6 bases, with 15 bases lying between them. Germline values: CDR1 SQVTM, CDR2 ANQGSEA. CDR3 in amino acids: CSVVGGERAEAFF. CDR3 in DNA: TGCAGCGTTGTGGGAGGCGAACGGGCTGAAGCTTTCTTT.

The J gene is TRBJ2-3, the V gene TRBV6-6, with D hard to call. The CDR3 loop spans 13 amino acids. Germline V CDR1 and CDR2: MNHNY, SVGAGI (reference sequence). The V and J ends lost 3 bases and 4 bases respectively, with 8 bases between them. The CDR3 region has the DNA TGTGCCAGCAGTTATTCAATAGCAGATACGCAGTATTTT. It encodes CASSYSIADTQYF.

The CDR3 DNA is TGCAGTGCTAGGGTAATACTAGCGGGAGGAGCAGGCGATGAGCAGTTCTTC. This encodes CSARVILAGGAGDEQFF. The chain uses TRBV20-1 and TRBJ2-1; 12 nucleotides match TRBD2. Germline trimming cut 3 bases from V and 8 bases from J; bases unmatched to any gene: 14. Germline V gene data show CDR1 as DFQATT and CDR2 as SNEGSKA (reference sequence). There are 17 residues in the CDR3.

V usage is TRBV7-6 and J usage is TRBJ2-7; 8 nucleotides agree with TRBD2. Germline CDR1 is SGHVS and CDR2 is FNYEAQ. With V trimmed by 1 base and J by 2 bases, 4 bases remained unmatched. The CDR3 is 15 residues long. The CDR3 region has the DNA TGTGCCAGCAGCTTAGAGACTAGCGCAGCCTACGAGCAGTACTTC. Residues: CASSLETSAAYEQYF.

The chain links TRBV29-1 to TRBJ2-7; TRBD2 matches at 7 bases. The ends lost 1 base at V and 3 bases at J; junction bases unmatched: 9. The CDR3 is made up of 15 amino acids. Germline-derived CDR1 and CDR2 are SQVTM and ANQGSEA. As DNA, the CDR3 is TGCAGCGTTGAAGGGGCTAGCGGCCTCTACTACGAGCAGTACTTC. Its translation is CSVEGASGLYYEQYF.

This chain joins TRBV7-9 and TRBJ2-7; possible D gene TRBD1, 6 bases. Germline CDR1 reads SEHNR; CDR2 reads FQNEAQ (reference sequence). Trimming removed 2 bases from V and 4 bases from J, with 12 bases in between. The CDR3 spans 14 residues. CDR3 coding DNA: TGTGCCAGCAGCTTATCACAGGGTGGGTACGAGCAGTACTTC. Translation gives CASSLSQGGYEQYF. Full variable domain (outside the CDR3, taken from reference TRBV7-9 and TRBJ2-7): DTGVSQNPRHKITKRGQNVTFRCDPISEHNRLYWYRQTLGQGPEFLTYFQNEAQLEKSRLLSDRFSAERPKGSFSTLEIQRTEQGDSAMYLCASSLSQGGYEQYFGPGTRLTVT.

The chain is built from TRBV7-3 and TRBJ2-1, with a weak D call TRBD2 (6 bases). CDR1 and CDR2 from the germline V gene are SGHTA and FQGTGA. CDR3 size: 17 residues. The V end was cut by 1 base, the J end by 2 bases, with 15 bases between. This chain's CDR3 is CASSLSAGQIAYNEQFF. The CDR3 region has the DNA TGTGCCAGCAGCTTAAGTGCGGGGCAAATCGCCTACAATGAGCAGTTCTTC.

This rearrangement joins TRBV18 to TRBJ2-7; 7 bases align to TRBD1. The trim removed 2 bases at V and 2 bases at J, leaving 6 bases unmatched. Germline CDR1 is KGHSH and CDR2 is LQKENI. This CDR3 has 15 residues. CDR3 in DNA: TGTGCCAGCTCACCATACGGGACAGTCGCCTACGAGCAGTACTTC. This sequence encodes CASSPYGTVAYEQYF.